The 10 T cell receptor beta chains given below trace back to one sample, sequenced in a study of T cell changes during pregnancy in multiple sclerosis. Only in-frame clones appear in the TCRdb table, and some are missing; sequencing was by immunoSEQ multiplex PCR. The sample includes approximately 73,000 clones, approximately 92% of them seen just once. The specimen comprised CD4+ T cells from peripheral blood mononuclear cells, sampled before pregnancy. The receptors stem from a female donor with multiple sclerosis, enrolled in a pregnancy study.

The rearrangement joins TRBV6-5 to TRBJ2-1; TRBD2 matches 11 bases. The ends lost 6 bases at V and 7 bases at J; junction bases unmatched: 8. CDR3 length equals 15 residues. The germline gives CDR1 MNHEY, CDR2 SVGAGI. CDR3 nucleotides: TGTGCCAGCAGAAAACTAGCGGGAGACGGGAATGAGCAGTTCTTC. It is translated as CASRKLAGDGNEQFF.

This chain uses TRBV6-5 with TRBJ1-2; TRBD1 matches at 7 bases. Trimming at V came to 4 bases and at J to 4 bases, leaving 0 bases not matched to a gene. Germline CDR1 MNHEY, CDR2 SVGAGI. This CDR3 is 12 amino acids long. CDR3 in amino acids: CASSWDSYGYTF. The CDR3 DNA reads TGTGCCAGCAGTTGGGACAGCTATGGCTACACCTTC.

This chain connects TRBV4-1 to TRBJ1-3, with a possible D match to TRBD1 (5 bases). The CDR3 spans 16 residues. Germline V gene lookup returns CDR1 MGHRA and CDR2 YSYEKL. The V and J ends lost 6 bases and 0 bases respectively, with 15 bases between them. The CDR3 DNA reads TGCGCCAGCAGACATCCCACAGGAAACTCTGGAAACACCATATATTTT. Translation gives CASRHPTGNSGNTIYF.

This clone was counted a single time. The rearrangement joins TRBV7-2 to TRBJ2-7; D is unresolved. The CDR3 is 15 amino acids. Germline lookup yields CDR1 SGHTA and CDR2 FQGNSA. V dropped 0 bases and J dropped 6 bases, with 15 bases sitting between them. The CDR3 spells CASSLAVASSSEQYF. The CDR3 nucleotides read TGTGCCAGCAGCTTAGCGGTGGCTAGTAGTAGCGAGCAGTACTTC.

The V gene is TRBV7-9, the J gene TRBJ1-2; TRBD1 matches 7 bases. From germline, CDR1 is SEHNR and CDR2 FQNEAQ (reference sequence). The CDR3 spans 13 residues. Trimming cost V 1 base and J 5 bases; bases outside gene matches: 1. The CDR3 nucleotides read TGTGCCAGCAGCTTAGAGACAGGGTATGGCTACACCTTC. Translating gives CASSLETGYGYTF.

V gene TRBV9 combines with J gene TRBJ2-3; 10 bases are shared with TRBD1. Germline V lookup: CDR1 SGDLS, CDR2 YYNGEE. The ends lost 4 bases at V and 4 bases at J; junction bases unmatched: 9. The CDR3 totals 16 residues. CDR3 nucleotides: TGTGCCAGCAGCTCCCGACAGGGGGCGCTCGCAGATACGCAGTATTTT. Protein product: CASSSRQGALADTQYF.

CDR3: CASSTTGTMSGYTF. CDR3 DNA: TGTGCCAGTAGTACGACCGGGACAATGAGTGGCTACACCTTC. The chain has TRBV19 and TRBJ1-2; D may be TRBD1 (6 bases). The CDR3 totals 14 residues. The germline V and J ends were trimmed by 4 bases and 7 bases, with 16 bases remaining between them. The V gene's germline CDR1 is LNHDA and CDR2 SQIVND (reference sequence). The variable domain in full, completed from reference TRBV19 and TRBJ1-2, reads DGGITQSPKYLFRKEGQNVTLSCEQNLNHDAMYWYRQDPGQGLRLIYYSQIVNDFQKGDIAEGYSVSREKKESFPLTVTSAQKNPTAFYLCASSTTGTMSGYTFGSGTRLTVV.

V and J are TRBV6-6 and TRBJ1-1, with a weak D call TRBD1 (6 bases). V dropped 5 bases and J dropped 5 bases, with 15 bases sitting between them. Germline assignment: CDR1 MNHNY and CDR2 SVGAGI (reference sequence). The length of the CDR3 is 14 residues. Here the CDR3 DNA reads TGTGCCAGCAGTGCCCGGGGGGGGGCGACTGAAGCTTTCTTT. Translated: CASSARGGATEAFF.

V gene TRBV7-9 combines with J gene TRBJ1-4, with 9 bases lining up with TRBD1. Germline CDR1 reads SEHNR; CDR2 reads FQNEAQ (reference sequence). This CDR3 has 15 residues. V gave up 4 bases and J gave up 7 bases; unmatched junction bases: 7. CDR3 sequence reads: CASSSGQGRGEKLFF. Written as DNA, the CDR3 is TGTGCCAGCAGCTCCGGACAGGGGCGAGGTGAAAAACTGTTTTTT.

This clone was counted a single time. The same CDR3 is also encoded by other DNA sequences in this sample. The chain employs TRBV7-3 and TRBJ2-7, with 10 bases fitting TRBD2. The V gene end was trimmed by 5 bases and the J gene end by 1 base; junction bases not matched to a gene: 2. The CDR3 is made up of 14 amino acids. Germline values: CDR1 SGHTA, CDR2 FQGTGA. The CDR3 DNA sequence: TGTGCCAGCAGCCCGACTAGCGGGTCCTACGAGCAGTACTTC. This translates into CASSPTSGSYEQYF.